This T cell receptor beta chain was captured by sequencing in a study of cytomegalovirus exposure and HLA in healthy donors (dated by TCRdb to about 2017). Background on the whole study: An earlier analysis of roughly 630 of the donors reported 250 to 300 Gb of sequence data and some 120 million unique TCR beta sequences from 150 million to 200 million T cells. In a later analysis, previously published TCR beta repertoires from roughly 710 donors were re-analyzed and high-resolution HLA genotyping was added so that TCR occurrence patterns could be studied. An earlier analysis of 587 of the donors used high-throughput TCR beta sequencing to judge whether each TCR beta V gene segment behaved as functional or pseudogenic. Besides the first cohort of roughly 700 subjects, a separate validation cohort made up of over 100 different subjects was used. On average, over 200,000 unique TCR beta nucleotide sequences were sequenced per donor among more than 350 genotyped donors of the cohort, with roughly 18% of those sequences being non-productive. HLA typing included class I and class II loci at four-digit resolution. The number of donors typed differed by locus, with about 629-640 for A, B, C, DRB1 and DQB1, more than 500 for DQA1, over 600 for DPA1, and approximately 470 for DPB1. The later analysis used no new phenotypic data to find candidate immune exposures, relying instead on TCR beta sequences and their occurrence across donors. All discovery cohort repertoires had been generated using a single sequencing platform. An early release covering roughly 600 HLA-typed donors comprised around 300 gigabases of sequencing data and roughly 86 million unique TCR sequences. About five DR-DQ haplotypes were treated as single units for association and clustering because of strong linkage in the cohort. The study used immunosequencing to profile the T cell repertoires of approximately 690 subjects and linked those repertoires to cytomegalovirus serostatus. Of the approximately 370 genotyped donors, 81% were placed in the genetic ancestry cluster associated with self-reported Caucasian donors. Alongside the repertoire data, information on donor age, sex, ethnicity and CMV serostatus was compiled. High-throughput TCR immunosequencing, statistical association of individual TCRs with disease status, and machine learning were combined to predict cytomegalovirus infection status. The study aimed to test whether signatures of past pathogen exposure could be identified by cataloging public T cell receptors. A later genetic analysis used genome-wide SNP genotypes for about three fifths of the 666 donors, treating that subset as a discovery cohort. Beyond this particular receptor, the publication reports: In vitro tests confirmed that a few of the cytomegalovirus-associated TCR beta chains recognize cytomegalovirus antigens. A later analysis found that HLA-associated TCR beta chains were more clonally expanded and had lower generation probabilities than equally common non-associated chains. When HLA alleles, especially DR and DQ, strongly co-occurred, TCR associations were difficult to assign to individual alleles. According to a later analysis, most CMV-associated TCR beta chains appeared to be HLA-restricted, and the HLA associations seemed to be driven largely by CMV exposure. Because the 87-base-pair reads could not distinguish some IMGT-functional V segments, including TRBV6-2 and TRBV6-3, those segments were excluded. According to the authors, the approach could potentially be generalized to other disease states and immunological phenotypes. The only immune exposure information available for the cohort was CMV serostatus. The sequencing pipeline was judged likely to have produced a cluster of highly shared sequence variants as a technical artifact. A further reported finding was that TCR beta sequences accurately predicted the HLA-A and HLA-B alleles for most subjects in the first cohort. In the study, approximately 150 TCR beta chains were listed as associated with cytomegalovirus. The earlier analysis of 450 to 700 of the donors excluded some 16 rarely observed V segments, including chromosome 9 orphons, because counts were too low. In this cohort, only TCR beta chains were sequenced, and detectable features were limited by the absence of alpha or paired-chain data. Linkage disequilibrium might explain the correlated functional status among segregating V segments, but an unknown experimental factor could not be excluded. In a later analysis, about 16,000 TCR beta sequences were associated with specific HLA alleles at a false discovery rate of 0.05. V-gene and J-gene trimming of TCR beta chains was associated with a missense DCLRE1C variant in a later genetic analysis, and the association was replicated in an independent cohort. In both the original and validation cohorts, the classifier was reported to diagnose cytomegalovirus status with high specificity and sensitivity. Because HLA typing was missing for some donors at each locus, association tests included only the typed subset. In a later analysis, several top co-occurrence clusters were reported to appear linked to parvovirus B19, influenza, CMV and Epstein-Barr virus. According to a later analysis, TCR association rates differed among HLA loci, with DRB1 alleles showing the most associated TCRs and HLA-C alleles showing the fewest. In an earlier analysis of a few hundred of the donors, most TCR beta V segments were observed in productive rearrangements about 87% or about 30% of the time, broadly matching IMGT annotations. Sequencing depth was assumed to be roughly uniform across donors in the presence/absence analyses, though that assumption may not hold. Across donors, most TCR sequences were observed very rarely, whereas some public TCRs were present in many individuals. In a later genetic analysis, fewer N-insertions in productive TCRs were reported among donors in an Asian-associated ancestry cluster than the roughly 670-donor mean.

From the cysteine through the phenylalanine, the CDR3 covers 14 amino acids. CDR3 DNA only is kept here, 42 bases in frame from base 1. The V end loses 0 bases and the J end loses 4 bases, and a stretch of 12 bases separates them. As encoded in the germline V gene (reference sequence), CDR1 is GTSNPN while CDR2 is SVGIG. Preparation of the library involved the immunoSEQ multiplex PCR assay. For the multiplex PCR, a mixture combining 60 forward primers for TCR Vbeta segments and 13 reverse primers for TCR Jbeta segments was used. Amplification of the CDR3 region of rearranged TCR beta genes was performed with a multiplex PCR assay on genomic DNA. On the Illumina HiSeq System, the amplified TCR beta libraries were sequenced as 87-base-pair reads. Per the source publication's procedure: A later analysis tallied approximately 87 million unique TCR beta chains across the approximately 670 repertoires, and around 10 million of those chains were shared by two or more donors. Raw reads were error-corrected and collapsed into unique sequences by a nearest-neighbor algorithm in which closely related sequences were merged to remove PCR and sequencing errors. To assign V, D and J gene segments, CDR3 sequences were aligned to IMGT reference sequences. For a sequence to be retained, at least a six-nucleotide match to both a V gene segment and a J gene segment was required. Rearrangements were called productive when the CDR3 lacked stop codons and stayed in frame with V and J; all others were non-productive. Following IMGT convention, CDR3 was defined as the stretch from the second conserved V-encoded cysteine up to the conserved J-encoded phenylalanine. The earlier analysis of some 550 of the donors excluded any sequence lacking an unambiguous match to a single V gene segment. An earlier analysis of 587 of the donors called V segments functional above 56.7% productive rearrangements and segregating when the between-donor standard deviation exceeded 5%. A statistical classification framework was developed to diagnose cytomegalovirus status using the catalog of TCR beta chain sequences. In a later analysis, V and J genes were assigned by comparing TCR nucleotide sequences against IMGT/GENE-DB human TR gene sequences. The TCRdist pipeline was used in a later analysis to assign CDR3 sequences and most-parsimonious VDJ recombination scenarios. A later analysis defined each TCR beta chain by its CDR3 amino acid sequence plus V-gene family, and excluded reads lacking a unique V-gene family. To address suspected cross-contamination and a sequencing artifact, a later analysis removed approximately 600 highly shared, low-generation-probability nucleotide sequences. In a later analysis, a clonal expansion index was calculated for each public chain from normalized within-repertoire ranks of inferred template counts. Generation probabilities in a later analysis came from a VDJ recombination model fitted to out-of-frame rearrangements, and those results were checked against IGoR. In a later analysis, TCR-TCR, TCR-HLA and TCR-CMV co-occurrence was scored with hypergeometric tests, and a repertoire-size bias correction was applied to TCR pairs. To estimate false discovery rates, a later analysis permuted the HLA or CMV assignments 20 times. A later analysis grouped co-occurring TCRs with DBSCAN, adding TCRdist sequence similarity when clustering within HLA-allele-positive subsets. Repertoires with fewer than 30,000 or more than 120,000 public chains were left out of co-occurrence clustering, as were about five repertoires with anomalous nucleotide sharing. The source is immuneACCESS, and TCRdb retained only in-frame sequences with V and J called. Part of the clones is not carried over; for the studies checked, unresolved V genes explain less than half of this, and the remainder is unexplained. The V and J calls and clone size are taken from that table; D and trimming were inferred from the DNA. This sample has over 50,000 clones in its table, and about four fifths of those were observed once. The ten largest clones represent over 1.5% of the sample.

As to this clone: Its antigen remains undetermined. The input lacks base qualities; no much larger clone sits a single base away.

The cohort was made up of approximately 700 healthy bone marrow donors. At the time of sampling, all cohort members were nominally healthy, though unrecorded immune exposures were likely present. The donor was CMV seronegative and belonged to the group of 352 seronegative cohort members. Every donor gave a peripheral blood sample, and the peripheral blood mononuclear cells from that sample were used for TCR beta sequencing. The Qiagen DNeasy Blood Extraction Kit was used to extract genomic DNA from the blood cell samples. The V gene is TRBV30 and the J gene is TRBJ1-2, with the identity of the D gene unclear. The material sequenced was PBMCs. This clonotype was sampled from a man aged 40-49 years in good health and CMV-seronegative. The sequenced DNA: TGTGCCTGGAGTGTACGCGGAGGGAGCTATGGCTACACCTTC. The encoded protein is CAWSVRGGSYGYTF.